This paragraph covers one T cell receptor beta chain sequence. The antigen remains undetermined. The sample belongs to a study of identical twins. Whole-study results and caveats: Compared with models, monozygotic twins showed more out-of-frame TCR alpha sharing. Twins' surplus sharing was weaker for beta out-of-frame sequences. Fewer insertions were carried by abundant cord blood beta clonotypes, but none was seen in memory repertoires.

The donor group consisted entirely of healthy Caucasians. Germline CDR1 reads WNHNN; CDR2 reads SYGVQD (reference sequence). The CDR3 covers 15 residues. The ends lost 5 bases at V and 3 bases at J; junction bases unmatched: 6. TCRdb redid the calling of the 5' RACE reads with MiXCR, one entry per CDR3 protein. The sample holds hundreds of thousands of distinct CDR3 sequences, 7% to 8.5% seen once. The sample was also reused in another study, on yellow fever vaccine responses in identical twins.

The sequencing input was CD8+ T cells sorted from blood. V and J are TRBV10-1 and TRBJ2-5; 10 nucleotides line up with TRBD1. This sequence originates from a woman aged 18-30 years in good health. CDR3 DNA: TGCGCCAGCAGTTCCCCTGGGACAGGGGAAGAGACCCAGTACTTC. Its translation is CASSSPGTGEETQYF.